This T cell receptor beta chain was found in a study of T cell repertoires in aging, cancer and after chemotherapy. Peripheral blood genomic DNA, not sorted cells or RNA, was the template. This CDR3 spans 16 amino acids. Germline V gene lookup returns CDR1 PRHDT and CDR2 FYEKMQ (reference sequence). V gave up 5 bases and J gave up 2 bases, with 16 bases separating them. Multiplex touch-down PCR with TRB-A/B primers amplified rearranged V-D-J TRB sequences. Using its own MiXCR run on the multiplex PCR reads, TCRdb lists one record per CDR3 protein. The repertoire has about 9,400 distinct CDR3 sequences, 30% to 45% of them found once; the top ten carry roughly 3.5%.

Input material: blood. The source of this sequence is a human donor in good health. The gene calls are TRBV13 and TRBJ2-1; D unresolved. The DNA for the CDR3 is TGTGCCAGCAGCCCCAAACGAAACCCGCCCTACAATGAGCAGTTCTTC. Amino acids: CASSPKRNPPYNEQFF.